Listed below are T cell receptor beta chains from one sample, sequenced in a study of blood T cell repertoires in COVID-19. Repertoires were generated with immunoSEQ multiplex PCR, while TCRdb's copy carries only in-frame clones and drops some. Among 130,000 to 150,000 clones listed, over 80% were seen once. The source material was PBMCs or T cells enriched from blood (not recorded which). These TCRs come from a woman in her forties or fifties who had been exposed to COVID-19. CDR3s include the opening cysteine and the closing phenylalanine or tryptophan. The order of the fields is clone size, D gene, V gene, J gene, CDR3 protein, CDR3 DNA. The D gene is left open where the match is weak. A clone size is listed for some rows: how often the clone was seen (once, few, many), or a class if it is expanded.

clone_size: -
d_call: -
v_call: TRBV5-1
j_call: TRBJ2-3
cdr3_aa: CASSFQRGRTDTQYF
cdr3_nt: TGCGCCAGCAGCTTCCAAAGGGGCCGCACAGATACGCAGTATTTT

clone_size: once
d_call: TRBD1
v_call: TRBV27
j_call: TRBJ1-5
cdr3_aa: CASRSGGGGQPQHF
cdr3_nt: TGTGCCAGCAGATCAGGGGGCGGTGGTCAGCCCCAGCATTTT

clone_size: -
d_call: TRBD2
v_call: TRBV15
j_call: TRBJ2-7
cdr3_aa: CATSRDRVASGEQYF
cdr3_nt: TGTGCCACCAGCAGAGATCGGGTGGCTAGCGGGGAGCAGTACTTC

clone_size: -
d_call: TRBD1
v_call: TRBV10-2
j_call: TRBJ1-1
cdr3_aa: CASFEGQTNTEAFF
cdr3_nt: TGCGCCAGCTTTGAGGGACAGACGAACACTGAAGCTTTCTTT

clone_size: -
d_call: TRBD2
v_call: TRBV3-1/TRBV3-2
j_call: TRBJ2-1
cdr3_aa: CASSRIGTSGSHEQFF
cdr3_nt: TGTGCCAGCAGCCGAATTGGGACTAGCGGGAGTCATGAGCAGTTCTTC

clone_size: few
d_call: -
v_call: TRBV2
j_call: TRBJ2-5
cdr3_aa: CASSYATGRQETQYF
cdr3_nt: TGTGCCAGCAGTTACGCCACAGGGCGTCAAGAGACCCAGTACTTC

clone_size: -
d_call: -
v_call: TRBV7-2
j_call: TRBJ2-7
cdr3_aa: CASSPSDSYEQYF
cdr3_nt: TGTGCCAGCAGCCCATCCGACAGTTACGAGCAGTACTTC

clone_size: -
d_call: -
v_call: TRBV7-2
j_call: TRBJ2-1
cdr3_aa: CASSPGLGGGGYEQFF
cdr3_nt: TGTGCCAGCAGCCCCGGGCTTGGGGGGGGCGGCTATGAGCAGTTCTTC

clone_size: once
d_call: -
v_call: TRBV2
j_call: TRBJ1-4
cdr3_aa: CASHATNEKLFF
cdr3_nt: TGTGCCAGCCATGCAACTAATGAAAAACTGTTTTTT

clone_size: -
d_call: TRBD1
v_call: TRBV12-5
j_call: TRBJ2-3
cdr3_aa: CASRDRVPDTQYF
cdr3_nt: TGTGCTAGTAGGGACAGGGTACCAGATACGCAGTATTTT

clone_size: -
d_call: -
v_call: TRBV15
j_call: TRBJ2-3
cdr3_aa: CATSRVGKGADTQYF
cdr3_nt: TGTGCCACCAGCAGAGTCGGGAAAGGTGCAGATACGCAGTATTTT

clone_size: -
d_call: -
v_call: TRBV29-1
j_call: TRBJ2-1
cdr3_aa: CSVPKTQAGEQFF
cdr3_nt: TGCAGCGTTCCCAAGACTCAAGCGGGTGAGCAGTTCTTC

clone_size: -
d_call: -
v_call: TRBV28
j_call: TRBJ1-2
cdr3_aa: CASRPQGPYGYTF
cdr3_nt: TGTGCCAGCAGGCCTCAGGGGCCTTATGGCTACACCTTC

clone_size: -
d_call: -
v_call: TRBV7-9
j_call: TRBJ2-1
cdr3_aa: CASSNLGRGYNEQFF
cdr3_nt: TGTGCCAGCAGCAACCTGGGTCGAGGCTACAATGAGCAGTTCTTC

clone_size: once
d_call: -
v_call: TRBV21-1
j_call: TRBJ2-7
cdr3_aa: CASSKEAALEQYF
cdr3_nt: TGTGCCAGCAGCAAAGAGGCGGCTCTCGAGCAGTACTTC

clone_size: -
d_call: -
v_call: TRBV29-1
j_call: TRBJ2-7
cdr3_aa: CSVAQGNSYEQYF
cdr3_nt: TGCAGCGTTGCCCAGGGGAACTCCTACGAGCAGTACTTC

clone_size: -
d_call: -
v_call: TRBV12-3/TRBV12-4
j_call: TRBJ1-1
cdr3_aa: CASQEGRDTEAFF
cdr3_nt: TGTGCCAGCCAGGAGGGCAGGGACACTGAAGCTTTCTTT

clone_size: few
d_call: -
v_call: TRBV29-1
j_call: TRBJ2-3
cdr3_aa: CSVEASLVVKDTQYF
cdr3_nt: TGCAGCGTTGAGGCTAGCCTAGTAGTCAAGGATACGCAGTATTTT

clone_size: once
d_call: -
v_call: TRBV10-3
j_call: TRBJ1-5
cdr3_aa: CAISEGGGPSNQPQHF
cdr3_nt: TGTGCCATCAGTGAGGGCGGGGGCCCTAGCAATCAGCCCCAGCATTTT

clone_size: -
d_call: -
v_call: TRBV7-9
j_call: TRBJ2-1
cdr3_aa: CASRAVAPHNEQFF
cdr3_nt: TGTGCCAGCCGAGCCGTAGCGCCCCACAATGAGCAGTTCTTC

clone_size: -
d_call: -
v_call: TRBV13
j_call: TRBJ1-1
cdr3_aa: CASSLGSGQGAFF
cdr3_nt: TGTGCCAGCAGCTTAGGGTCTGGGCAGGGGGCTTTCTTT

clone_size: -
d_call: -
v_call: TRBV15
j_call: TRBJ1-2
cdr3_aa: CATSRAERTNYGYTF
cdr3_nt: TGTGCCACCAGCAGAGCGGAGAGAACTAACTATGGCTACACCTTC

clone_size: -
d_call: -
v_call: TRBV11-1
j_call: TRBJ2-1
cdr3_aa: CASKTTSEIYNEQFF
cdr3_nt: TGTGCCAGCAAAACGACTAGTGAGATCTACAATGAGCAGTTCTTC

clone_size: -
d_call: TRBD1
v_call: TRBV2
j_call: TRBJ2-7
cdr3_aa: CASSEARVWGQGYF
cdr3_nt: TGTGCCAGCAGTGAAGCTCGGGTTTGGGGACAGGGGTACTTC

clone_size: -
d_call: -
v_call: TRBV2
j_call: TRBJ2-1
cdr3_aa: CASNSRGSYNEQFF
cdr3_nt: TGTGCCAGCAATTCCCGGGGTAGCTACAATGAGCAGTTCTTC

clone_size: -
d_call: -
v_call: TRBV11-2
j_call: TRBJ2-5
cdr3_aa: CASSFGETQYF
cdr3_nt: TGTGCCAGCAGCTTCGGAGAGACCCAGTACTTC

clone_size: -
d_call: TRBD1
v_call: TRBV12-5
j_call: TRBJ2-5
cdr3_aa: CASGRDRGRETQYF
cdr3_nt: TGTGCTAGTGGCCGGGACAGGGGGCGAGAGACCCAGTACTTC

clone_size: -
d_call: TRBD1
v_call: TRBV18
j_call: TRBJ2-7
cdr3_aa: CASSSTGGRDEQYF
cdr3_nt: TGTGCCAGCTCGTCGACAGGGGGGAGGGACGAGCAGTACTTC

clone_size: -
d_call: TRBD2
v_call: TRBV7-9
j_call: TRBJ2-5
cdr3_aa: CASSLLTSGGAAQYF
cdr3_nt: TGTGCCAGCAGCTTATTAACAAGCGGGGGGGCGGCCCAGTACTTC

clone_size: -
d_call: -
v_call: TRBV24-1
j_call: TRBJ1-6
cdr3_aa: CATSDLTGGGSANSPLHF
cdr3_nt: TGTGCCACCAGTGATTTGACTGGGGGCGGCAGCGCCAATTCACCCCTCCACTTT

clone_size: -
d_call: TRBD2
v_call: TRBV7-2
j_call: TRBJ2-1
cdr3_aa: CASSSDRTSWNEQFF
cdr3_nt: TGTGCCAGCAGCTCCGACAGGACTAGCTGGAATGAGCAGTTCTTC

clone_size: -
d_call: TRBD1
v_call: TRBV27
j_call: TRBJ1-5
cdr3_aa: CASSLPTGGDGNQPQHF
cdr3_nt: TGTGCCAGCAGTCTCCCGACAGGGGGCGATGGCAATCAGCCCCAGCATTTT

clone_size: -
d_call: TRBD1
v_call: TRBV27
j_call: TRBJ2-7
cdr3_aa: CASSLLGQFGTGHYEQYF
cdr3_nt: TGTGCCAGCAGTTTACTAGGCCAGTTTGGGACAGGGCATTACGAGCAGTACTTC

clone_size: -
d_call: -
v_call: TRBV19
j_call: TRBJ2-7
cdr3_aa: CASRKQGLGEQYF
cdr3_nt: TGTGCCAGTAGGAAACAGGGATTAGGGGAGCAGTACTTC

clone_size: -
d_call: TRBD1
v_call: TRBV6-5
j_call: TRBJ1-2
cdr3_aa: CASSWVGQNSYTF
cdr3_nt: TGTGCCAGCAGTTGGGTGGGACAGAACAGCTACACCTTC

clone_size: -
d_call: -
v_call: TRBV29-1
j_call: TRBJ2-3
cdr3_aa: CSGLSGPDTQYF
cdr3_nt: TGCAGCGGCTTAAGCGGTCCAGATACGCAGTATTTT

clone_size: -
d_call: -
v_call: TRBV29-1
j_call: TRBJ1-1
cdr3_aa: CSARDFIAGTEAFF
cdr3_nt: TGCAGCGCCCGGGACTTTATAGCCGGCACTGAAGCTTTCTTT

clone_size: -
d_call: -
v_call: TRBV6-1
j_call: TRBJ1-5
cdr3_aa: CASRGGFGQGDQPQHF
cdr3_nt: TGTGCCAGCCGTGGGGGATTCGGTCAGGGCGATCAGCCCCAGCATTTT

clone_size: -
d_call: TRBD1
v_call: TRBV5-4
j_call: TRBJ1-1
cdr3_aa: CASSIPGGPNTEAFF
cdr3_nt: TGTGCCAGCAGCATACCAGGGGGCCCGAACACTGAAGCTTTCTTT

clone_size: -
d_call: TRBD1
v_call: TRBV11-2
j_call: TRBJ2-7
cdr3_aa: CASSLRGQGSPYEQYF
cdr3_nt: TGTGCCAGCAGCTTAAGGGGACAGGGTTCCCCCTACGAGCAGTACTTC

clone_size: -
d_call: TRBD2
v_call: TRBV11-2
j_call: TRBJ2-3
cdr3_aa: CASSPGTSGRTDTQYF
cdr3_nt: TGTGCCAGCAGCCCCGGGACTAGCGGGAGGACAGATACGCAGTATTTT

clone_size: -
d_call: TRBD2
v_call: TRBV27
j_call: TRBJ2-2
cdr3_aa: CASSPQSLRLAGVTGELFF
cdr3_nt: TGTGCCAGCAGTCCCCAGTCACTTCGACTAGCGGGAGTCACCGGGGAGCTGTTTTTT

clone_size: once
d_call: TRBD1
v_call: TRBV19
j_call: TRBJ2-1
cdr3_aa: CASSQGDRTYNEQFF
cdr3_nt: TGTGCCAGTAGCCAGGGGGACCGGACCTACAATGAGCAGTTCTTC

clone_size: -
d_call: -
v_call: TRBV6-5
j_call: TRBJ2-5
cdr3_aa: CASSQKGQKETQYF
cdr3_nt: TGTGCCAGCAGTCAAAAGGGACAAAAAGAGACCCAGTACTTC

clone_size: few
d_call: -
v_call: TRBV9
j_call: TRBJ1-1
cdr3_aa: CASSVASTTEAFF
cdr3_nt: TGTGCCAGCAGCGTAGCCAGTACCACTGAAGCTTTCTTT

clone_size: -
d_call: -
v_call: TRBV10-3
j_call: TRBJ1-1
cdr3_aa: CAISETHRDVAFF
cdr3_nt: TGTGCCATCAGTGAAACCCACAGGGATGTGGCTTTCTTT

clone_size: -
d_call: -
v_call: TRBV7-2
j_call: TRBJ2-5
cdr3_aa: CASSLVSQETQYF
cdr3_nt: TGTGCCAGCAGCTTAGTCTCCCAAGAGACCCAGTACTTC

clone_size: -
d_call: TRBD1
v_call: TRBV27
j_call: TRBJ2-2
cdr3_aa: CASSLNRGNTGELFF
cdr3_nt: TGTGCCAGCAGTTTAAACAGGGGGAACACCGGGGAGCTGTTTTTT

clone_size: once
d_call: -
v_call: TRBV10-3
j_call: TRBJ1-6
cdr3_aa: CAIRGQNSPLHF
cdr3_nt: TGTGCCATCAGAGGACAGAATTCACCCCTCCACTTT

clone_size: -
d_call: -
v_call: TRBV11-2
j_call: TRBJ2-7
cdr3_aa: CASSLGTGSPTYEQYF
cdr3_nt: TGTGCCAGCAGCTTAGGGACGGGAAGCCCCACCTACGAGCAGTACTTC

clone_size: -
d_call: -
v_call: TRBV25-1
j_call: TRBJ1-2
cdr3_aa: CASSRTALPWWGYTF
cdr3_nt: TGTGCCAGCAGCAGGACAGCCCTTCCGTGGTGGGGCTACACCTTC

clone_size: few
d_call: TRBD2
v_call: TRBV4-2
j_call: TRBJ2-1
cdr3_aa: CASRTSGSYNEQFF
cdr3_nt: TGTGCCAGCAGGACTAGCGGGTCCTACAATGAGCAGTTCTTC